The 20 T cell receptor beta chains below come from one sample, sequenced in a study of CD8 T cells in Susac syndrome. Random hexamers primed reverse transcription of about 0.5 to 1 ug RNA. TCRdb re-called the immunoSEQ multiplex PCR reads through MiXCR, storing one row per CDR3 protein. The sample carries roughly 120,000 distinct CDR3 sequences, roughly 94% recorded once. The sequencing sample was made of CD4+ T cells from PBMCs. The receptors originated from a human donor with multiple sclerosis.

The J gene is TRBJ1-2, the V gene TRBV30; D is ambiguous. The CDR3 is 14 amino acids. V was clipped by 4 bases and J by 3 bases, with 15 bases between them. Per the germline V gene, CDR1 is GTSNPN and CDR2 is SVGIG (reference sequence). The CDR3 spells CAWNTPGVDYGYTF. As DNA, the CDR3 is TGTGCCTGGAATACACCCGGGGTGGACTATGGCTACACCTTC.

This rearrangement joins TRBV7-9 to TRBJ2-2; perhaps TRBD1 as D (5 bases). Germline lookup yields CDR1 SEHNR and CDR2 FQNEAQ (reference sequence). This CDR3 spans 14 amino acids. V was pared by 5 bases and J by 1 base, with 8 bases between. CDR3 residues: CASSDQGNTGELFF. CDR3 DNA: TGTGCCAGCAGCGATCAGGGGAACACCGGGGAGCTGTTTTTT.

The J gene is TRBJ2-3, the V gene TRBV11-2; D unclear. Trimming removed 0 bases at V and 2 bases at J, with 3 bases between. The CDR3 is 13 amino acids. Germline lookup yields CDR1 SGHAT and CDR2 FQNNGV. In DNA, the CDR3 is TGTGCCAGCAGCTTAGACCTCACAGATACGCAGTATTTT. The encoded protein is CASSLDLTDTQYF. Supplemented by reference TRBV11-2 and TRBJ2-3, the full variable domain reads EAGVAQSPRYKIIEKRQSVAFWCNPISGHATLYWYQQILGQGPKLLIQFQNNGVVDDSQLPKDRFSAERLKGVDSTLKIQPAKLEDSAVYLCASSLDLTDTQYFGPGTRLTVL.

This clonotype appeared a single time. The chain recombines TRBV12-3 or TRBV12-4 with TRBJ1-6; 10 positions match TRBD1. Losses at the gene ends were 4 bases for V and 10 bases for J; bases not matched to a gene: 7. This CDR3 comprises 15 residues. CDR3 coding DNA: TGTGCCAGCAGTTCCGGGACAGGGGTGCGCTCACCCCTCCACTTT. The encoded protein is CASSSGTGVRSPLHF.

The chain is built from TRBV7-9 and TRBJ1-2; TRBD1 is a possible D gene (5 bases). The CDR3 extends over 13 amino acids. Germline CDR1 SEHNR, CDR2 FQNEAQ (reference sequence). Between the trimmed V and J ends, which lost 6 bases and 2 bases, there was a span of 10 bases. The CDR3 DNA sequence: TGTGCCAGCAGTCCCGGGGCCAACTATGGCTACACCTTC. Translation gives CASSPGANYGYTF.

The genes are TRBV30 and TRBJ1-1; D uncertain. The V end lost 0 bases, the J end lost 4 bases, and 6 bases lay between the germline ends. The CDR3 covers 12 residues. Germline-derived CDR1 and CDR2 are GTSNPN and SVGIG (reference sequence). The CDR3 DNA follows: TGTGCCTGGAGTGTCATCTTCACTGAAGCTTTCTTT. Translated: CAWSVIFTEAFF.

The chain links TRBV6-5 to TRBJ2-7; possibly TRBD1 or TRBD2 for D (6 bases each). The CDR3 is 14 amino acids. V was trimmed by 0 bases and J by 2 bases, leaving 8 bases between them. CDR1 is MNHEY and CDR2 is SVGAGI in the germline V gene. DNA of the CDR3: TGTGCCAGCAGTTACTCCCGGGGGCCCTACGAGCAGTACTTC. Protein sequence: CASSYSRGPYEQYF.

The rearrangement links TRBV10-3 to TRBJ2-7, with TRBD1 identical over 8 bases. Trimming took 5 bases from V and 2 from J; bases not matched to a gene: 8. The CDR3 is 15 amino acids. The germline gives CDR1 ENHRY, CDR2 SYGVKD. Here the CDR3 DNA reads TGTGCCATCAGTCCCGGGACAGGCCAAACCTACGAGCAGTACTTC. Translating gives CAISPGTGQTYEQYF.

This clonotype appeared a single time. The J gene is TRBJ2-7, the V gene TRBV6-6; D is unclear. Germline loops: CDR1 MNHNY, CDR2 SVGAGI (reference sequence). Deletions cut 1 base from V and 3 bases from J, with 13 bases between. The CDR3 loop spans 15 amino acids. CDR3 bases: TGTGCCAGCAGTTACTATCGCCAACCCCGCTACGAGCAGTACTTC. This gives the protein CASSYYRQPRYEQYF.

The rearrangement uses TRBV12-3 or TRBV12-4 and TRBJ2-6, with D uncertain. V was clipped by 5 bases and J by 0 bases, with 11 bases between them. This CDR3 has 16 amino acids. In DNA form, the CDR3 reads TGTGCCAGCAGTGCAGCCCGGAGCTCTGGGGCCAACGTCCTGACTTTC. Translation gives CASSAARSSGANVLTF.

This chain joins TRBV19 and TRBJ1-1, with TRBD1 as a possible D gene (6 bases). V lost 5 bases to trimming and J lost 1 base, with 11 bases between them. CDR1 is LNHDA, CDR2 SQIVND, per germline (reference sequence). This CDR3 spans 14 amino acids. The CDR3 DNA reads TGTGCCAGTAGTTTCTACAGGGAGAACACTGAAGCTTTCTTT. It is translated as CASSFYRENTEAFF.

V is TRBV12-3 or TRBV12-4 and J is TRBJ2-3; perhaps D is TRBD1 or TRBD2 (5 bases each). This CDR3 is 15 amino acids long. The ends were cut back, 6 bases at V and 5 bases at J, with 18 bases in the middle. The CDR3 loop is CASSPAGTPGDTQYF. The CDR3 coding sequence is TGTGCCAGCAGCCCGGCCGGGACCCCCGGAGATACGCAGTATTTT.

CDR3 nucleotides: TGTGCCAGCAGTGGACAGGGCACAACTAACTATGGCTACACCTTC. As protein: CASSGQGTTNYGYTF. The chain uses TRBV6-6 and TRBJ1-2; TRBD1 agrees at 8 bases. The germline gives CDR1 MNHNY, CDR2 SVGAGI (reference sequence). The CDR3 is made up of 15 amino acids. Germline trimming cut 5 bases from V and 0 bases from J; bases unmatched to any gene: 5.

CDR3 residues: CASSETDRNQPQHF. CDR3 nucleotides: TGTGCCAGCAGTGAAACAGACAGAAATCAGCCCCAGCATTTT. The gene calls are TRBV2 and TRBJ1-5, with D possibly being TRBD1 (5 bases). The germline gives CDR1 SNHLY, CDR2 FYNNEI. The CDR3 spans 14 residues. V shed 2 bases and J shed 4 bases, with 9 bases lying between them.

This clonotype was recorded only once. The CDR3 reads CASKREGEDTEAFF. DNA of the CDR3: TGTGCCAGCAAAAGGGAGGGGGAGGACACTGAAGCTTTCTTT. This chain uses TRBV2 with TRBJ1-1; possibly TRBD1 for D (6 bases). From germline, CDR1 is SNHLY and CDR2 FYNNEI. Trimming left V 7 bases short and J 3 bases short, with 15 bases between. The CDR3 has 14 amino acids.

The chain links TRBV30 to TRBJ1-1, with D tentatively TRBD1 (6 bases). Trimming cost V 3 bases and J 1 base, with 9 bases left between them. The length of the CDR3 is 13 residues. Germline values: CDR1 GTSNPN, CDR2 SVGIG (reference sequence). The CDR3 region has the DNA TGTGCCTGGAGCTTACAGGGGAACACTGAAGCTTTCTTT. Translated: CAWSLQGNTEAFF.

The chain has TRBV30 and TRBJ1-1, with TRBD1 as a possible D gene (5 bases). Trimming took 1 base from V and 2 from J, leaving 11 bases between them. The CDR3 is made up of 14 amino acids. Germline assignment: CDR1 GTSNPN and CDR2 SVGIG (reference sequence). CDR3: CAWSAAGINTEAFF. CDR3 bases: TGTGCCTGGAGTGCGGCAGGGATCAACACTGAAGCTTTCTTT.

V usage is TRBV5-1 and J usage is TRBJ1-2, with no clear D. The CDR3 loop spans 15 amino acids. Germline loops: CDR1 SGHRS, CDR2 YFSETQ. V lost 0 bases and J 2 bases, leaving 11 bases between the germline ends. CDR3 protein: CASSLEGLTNYGYTF. The CDR3 DNA follows: TGCGCCAGCAGCTTGGAGGGCCTAACGAACTATGGCTACACCTTC.

The chain recombines TRBV6-2 or TRBV6-3 with TRBJ2-3; the match to TRBD1 covers 11 bases. Germline V gene lookup returns CDR1 MNHEY and CDR2 SVGEGT. There are 16 residues in the CDR3. J was trimmed by 2 bases and V by 6 bases; bases with no gene match: 7. In DNA form, the CDR3 reads TGTGCCAGCAGACGGGACAGGGGGGCAGCCACAGATACGCAGTATTTT. It is translated as CASRRDRGAATDTQYF.

The chain carries TRBV5-1 and TRBJ1-6; a weak D match, TRBD1 (6 bases). The germline V and J ends were trimmed by 4 bases and 9 bases, with 20 bases remaining between them. The CDR3 has 16 residues. Germline V gives CDR1 SGHRS, CDR2 YFSETQ. CDR3 bases: TGCGCCAGCAGCCCCGGGGGGGCTCGGGGACGTTCACCCCTCCACTTT. Residues: CASSPGGARGRSPLHF.